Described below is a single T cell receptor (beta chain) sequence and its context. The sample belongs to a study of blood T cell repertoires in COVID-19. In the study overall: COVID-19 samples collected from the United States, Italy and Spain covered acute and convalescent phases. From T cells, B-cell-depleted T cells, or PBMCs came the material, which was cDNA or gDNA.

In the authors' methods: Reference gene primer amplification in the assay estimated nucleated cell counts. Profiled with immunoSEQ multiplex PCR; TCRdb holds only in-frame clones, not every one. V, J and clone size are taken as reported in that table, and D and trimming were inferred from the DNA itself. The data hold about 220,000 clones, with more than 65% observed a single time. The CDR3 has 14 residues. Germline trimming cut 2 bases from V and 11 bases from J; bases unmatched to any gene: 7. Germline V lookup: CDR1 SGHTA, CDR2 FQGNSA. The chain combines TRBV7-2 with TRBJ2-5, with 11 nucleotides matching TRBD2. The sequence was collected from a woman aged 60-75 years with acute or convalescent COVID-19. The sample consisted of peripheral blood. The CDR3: CASSLKLAGGLQYF. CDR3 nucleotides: TGTGCCAGCAGCTTAAAGCTAGCGGGGGGATTGCAGTACTTC.